This T cell receptor beta chain was recorded in a study of T-cell reconstitution after alpha-beta-depleted transplantation in children. General observations from the study: Some patients owed their high day-60 TCRbeta diversity to surviving recipient T cells and thymic progenitors. Several hundred expanded graft clones reportedly supplied alpha-beta T cells about two months after transplant.

This clonotype has ten or more counts. Its matching antigen is unknown. Unique molecular identifiers were incorporated during preparation of the TCRbeta library. Each CDR3 protein is one row after TCRdb ran MiXCR on the PCR reads. The table shows tens of thousands of distinct CDR3 sequences, with around 9% occurring only once. The germline V and J ends were trimmed by 3 bases and 3 bases, with 10 bases remaining between them. In germline, CDR1 is SGHRS, CDR2 YFSETQ. This CDR3 has 13 residues. Material: PBMCs, mostly from graft donor cells, obtained 60 days after TCRalphabeta/CD19-depleted stem cell transplant. The clonotype originates from a male patient aged 2 to 10 who had a stem cell transplant for chronic granulomatous disease, so the T cells may come from the graft donor. The chain combines TRBV5-1 with TRBJ2-7, with TRBD2 as a possible D gene (5 bases). DNA for the CDR3: TGCGCCAGCAGCTCCGGACTCCTCTACGAGCAGTACTTC. Protein sequence: CASSSGLLYEQYF.